A selection of T cell receptor beta chains follows, all from one sample in a study of cytomegalovirus exposure and HLA in healthy donors. Generated by immunoSEQ multiplex PCR, the TCRdb table keeps only in-frame clones and is missing some. This sample carries 90,000 to 150,000 clones, roughly 82% of them seen once, and the ten largest clones take more than 1.4%. The material sequenced was PBMCs. These receptor sequences come from a woman between 18 and 30 years old in good health and CMV-seronegative. Each CDR3 is given with its conserved first and last residue. The order of the fields is clone size, V gene, J gene, D gene, CDR3 DNA, CDR3 protein. D genes are given only for firm matches. Clone size is shown for a subset of rows, as once, few, many or a class of expanded clone.

>-|TRBV6-5|TRBJ2-1|-
TGTGCCAGCAGCCTTTACAATGAGCAGTTCTTC
CASSLYNEQFF
>-|TRBV27|TRBJ1-5|-
TGTGCCAGCAGTTTATCGATCAGTACCCGAGGGAGTCAGCCCCAGCATTTT
CASSLSISTRGSQPQHF
>-|TRBV30|TRBJ1-4|TRBD1
TGTGCCTGGAGTGTCCGCCGACAGGGGGCTAACAGGTTTAATGAAAAACTGTTTTTT
CAWSVRRQGANRFNEKLFF
>few|TRBV6-6|TRBJ2-4|-
TGTGCCAGCAGTTCCATCGACAGAGCCAAAAACAGTCAGTACTTC
CASSSIDRAKNSQYF
>-|TRBV19|TRBJ2-6|-
TGTGCCAGTACGTACAGGGAGGGGTCTGGGGCCAACGTCCTGACTTTC
CASTYREGSGANVLTF
>few|TRBV7-2|TRBJ2-3|-
TGTGCCAGCGGACCTGGCGGGGCCGCTACGCAGTATTTT
CASGPGGAATQYF
>-|TRBV18|TRBJ1-4|TRBD1
TGTGCCAGCTCACCATACAAGGACAGGGGGCAAGATAATGAAAAACTGTTTTTT
CASSPYKDRGQDNEKLFF
>-|TRBV7-2|TRBJ2-7|-
TGTGCCAGCAGCTTAAGTTCTCGCGGGGCTCCCTACGAGCAGTACTTC
CASSLSSRGAPYEQYF
>-|TRBV10-3|TRBJ2-5|TRBD2
TGTGCCATCAGTCACAGACTAGCGGGAGATCGAGAGACCCAGTACTTC
CAISHRLAGDRETQYF
>-|TRBV5-3|TRBJ1-1|-
TGTGCCGGAAGCGGCCGGGGTTTGGTGCCGGACACTGAAGCTTTCTTT
CAGSGRGLVPDTEAFF
>once|TRBV4-3|TRBJ2-5|TRBD2
TGCGCCAGCAGCCAAGTCCGCCAGCGGGGCCAAGAGACCCAGTACTTC
CASSQVRQRGQETQYF
>-|TRBV10-3|TRBJ1-3|-
TGTGCCATCAGTGAGTCAAGGGGGATCTCTGGAAACACCATATATTTT
CAISESRGISGNTIYF
>-|TRBV6-6|TRBJ1-2|TRBD1
TGTGCCAGCAGTGCCGGGACAGGGAACTATGGCTACACCTTC
CASSAGTGNYGYTF
>-|TRBV6-1|TRBJ2-2|TRBD1
TGTGCCAGCAGGCCTCAGGGGGCCGGCGGGGAGCTGTTTTTT
CASRPQGAGGELFF
>-|TRBV11-1|TRBJ1-2|-
TGTGCCAGCAGCAAGTACAGGACTAACTATGGCTACACCTTC
CASSKYRTNYGYTF
>-|TRBV4-1|TRBJ1-6|-
TGCGCCAGCAGCCAAGGGACAGCCGGCTCCTATAATTCACCCCTCCACTTT
CASSQGTAGSYNSPLHF
>-|TRBV7-2|TRBJ1-2|TRBD1
TGTGCCAGCAGCCGAACAGCAGGGACAGGGGGCATCTATGGCTACACCTTC
CASSRTAGTGGIYGYTF
>-|TRBV30|TRBJ1-2|TRBD1
TGTGCCTGGAAATCAGGGGGGACCCGCTTC
CAWKSGGTRF
>-|TRBV5-6|TRBJ2-5|-
TGTGCCAGCAGCTTGGTCGCGAACCTAGAGACCCAGTACTTC
CASSLVANLETQYF
>-|TRBV18|TRBJ1-5|-
TGTGCCAGCTCGGCAGATAGGGGGAGTGGTCAGCCCCAGCATTTT
CASSADRGSGQPQHF
>-|TRBV4-1|TRBJ2-5|TRBD2
TGCGCCAGCAGCCAGGGACTAGCGGGGGGTGGGGAGACCCAGTACTTC
CASSQGLAGGGETQYF
>-|TRBV7-2|TRBJ2-1|-
TGTGCCAGCAGCTTCCGACAGGCCGGTCTCGGGAATGAGCAGTTCTTC
CASSFRQAGLGNEQFF
>-|TRBV5-4|TRBJ2-1|TRBD2
TGTGCCAGCAGCCGTAGCGGGAGGTCGTCGAATGAGCAGTTCTTC
CASSRSGRSSNEQFF
>-|TRBV6-5|TRBJ2-5|-
TGTGCCAGCAGTACGGGAACGAGAGAGACCCAGTACTTC
CASSTGTRETQYF
>-|TRBV7-6|TRBJ1-3|-
TGTGCCAGCAGCTTAACCCATGGGAGAGGGCTAGGAAACACCATATATTTT
CASSLTHGRGLGNTIYF
>-|TRBV4-2|TRBJ2-1|TRBD2
TGTGCCAGCAGCCAAGGAGGAGCTAGCGGTCACAATGAGCAGTTCTTC
CASSQGGASGHNEQFF
>once|TRBV18|TRBJ1-1|-
TGTGCCAGCTCACCAGGGGCAGCAAACACTGAAGCTTTCTTT
CASSPGAANTEAFF
>once|TRBV6-5|TRBJ2-1|-
TGTGCCAGCAGTTACGAGCGGTGGGGTTTCTACAATGAGCAGTTCTTC
CASSYERWGFYNEQFF
>-|TRBV11-2|TRBJ1-6|-
TGTGCCAGCAGCTTAGGAGGGTTTAATTCACCCCTCCACTTT
CASSLGGFNSPLHF
>-|TRBV9|TRBJ1-2|-
TGTGCCAGCAGTCTCTCGGGGGGCTATGGCTACACCTTC
CASSLSGGYGYTF
>few|TRBV28|TRBJ2-7|TRBD2
TGTGCCAGTACCCGGGGGGTCCCCTACGAGCAGTACTTC
CASTRGVPYEQYF
>few|TRBV6-1|TRBJ1-4|-
TGTGCCAGCTGTTCAGGCGAAAAACTGTTTTTT
CASCSGEKLFF
>once|TRBV13|TRBJ1-1|-
TGTGCCAGCAGCCTCGTACCGGGACAAGGTCCCGCGAACACTGAAGCTTTCTTT
CASSLVPGQGPANTEAFF
>-|TRBV12-5|TRBJ1-2|TRBD1
TGTGCTAGTGGCAGTCCCGGGACAGTTAACTATGGCTACACCTTC
CASGSPGTVNYGYTF
>-|TRBV5-1|TRBJ2-2|TRBD1
TGCGCCAGCAAACCCACCGGGACAGCAGCTACCGGGGAGCTGTTTTTT
CASKPTGTAATGELFF
>-|TRBV5-1|TRBJ1-2|-
TGCGCCAGCGCCGACCAGGGTTTTAGGCATGGCTACACCTTC
CASADQGFRHGYTF
>once|TRBV7-9|TRBJ2-7|TRBD1
TGTGCCAGCAGCCTGGACAGGGGGGAAATCGAGCAGTACTTC
CASSLDRGEIEQYF
>few|TRBV7-9|TRBJ1-1|-
TGTGCCAGCAGCTTATTTGGGGGCGGGGGCACTGAAGCTTTCTTT
CASSLFGGGGTEAFF
>once|TRBV5-5|TRBJ1-2|-
TGTGCCAGCAGCTTAAGAGGGCAATTCTATGGCTACACCTTC
CASSLRGQFYGYTF
>-|TRBV7-2|TRBJ2-3|TRBD2
TGTGCCAGCAGCTTTCGACTAGCGGGCACAGATACGCAGTATTTT
CASSFRLAGTDTQYF
>-|TRBV5-8|TRBJ2-1|-
TGTGCCAGCAGCCGCCGGGACAACAATGAGCAGTTCTTC
CASSRRDNNEQFF
>-|TRBV5-4|TRBJ1-1|-
TGTGCCAGCAGCTTCGGGAGGGACACTGAAGCTTTCTTT
CASSFGRDTEAFF
>-|TRBV5-1|TRBJ1-3|-
TGCGCCAGCAGCTTGGCCGGGGGAAACACCATATATTTT
CASSLAGGNTIYF